The 31 T cell receptor beta chains below come from one sample, sequenced in a study of monozygotic twins with inflammatory bowel disease. Using the 5' RACE reads, TCRdb records one entry per CDR3 protein without DNA. This sample's table has some 150,000 distinct CDR3 sequences. What was sequenced was blood. These receptors originate from a human donor with ulcerative colitis or Crohn's disease, or a healthy co-twin of an affected twin (not recorded which).

This sequence joins TRBV20-1 and TRBJ2-7; TCRdb selects TRBD2, and the lack of DNA leaves this call unchecked. Germline V CDR1 and CDR2: DFQATT, SNEGSKA (reference sequence). This CDR3 spans 15 amino acids. CDR3 amino acids: CSARLAGESLYEQYF.

J is TRBJ1-1 and V is TRBV7-9. The CDR3 runs to 15 residues. Germline V gives CDR1 SEHNR, CDR2 FQNEAQ (reference sequence). The CDR3 reads CASSLARIWNTEAFF. The complete variable domain, with remaining parts taken from reference TRBV7-9 and TRBJ1-1, reads DTGVSQNPRHKITKRGQNVTFRCDPISEHNRLYWYRQTLGQGPEFLTYFQNEAQLEKSRLLSDRFSAERPKGSFSTLEIQRTEQGDSAMYLCASSLARIWNTEAFFGQGTRLTVV.

The V call is TRBV9, the J call TRBJ2-7; the D call of TRBD1 rests on TCRdb alone, since no DNA is present to check it. The V gene's germline CDR1 is SGDLS and CDR2 YYNGEE. CDR3 size: 15 residues. CDR3 amino acids: CASSPNPGTAYEQYF.

This chain's CDR3 is CASSYSSGTSGRNEQFF. The rearrangement joins TRBV6-5 to TRBJ2-1; TCRdb indicates TRBD2, and absent DNA this call remains unverified. CDR1 is MNHEY and CDR2 is SVGAGI in the germline V gene. This CDR3 has 17 residues.

The chain uses TRBV5-1 and TRBJ1-5; TCRdb reports TRBD1, a call that lacks DNA to check it against. CDR1 is SGHRS and CDR2 is YFSETQ in the germline V gene. The CDR3 contains 14 residues. CDR3: CASSQGSGNQSQHF.

The chain is built from TRBV27 and TRBJ1-4; TCRdb's D gene call, TRBD1, goes unchecked for lack of DNA. Germline CDR1 reads MNHEY; CDR2 reads SMNVEV (reference sequence). CDR3 length: 13 residues. The CDR3: CASRRGVYEKLFF.

The V call is TRBV7-7, the J call TRBJ2-7; TCRdb designates TRBD2, a call that cannot be tested without DNA. The CDR3 sequence is 15 residues long. CDR1 and CDR2 from the germline V gene are SSHAT and FNYEAQ (reference sequence). This CDR3 is CASSLEAGFSYEQYF.

V is TRBV7-2 and J is TRBJ1-4; as DNA is missing, the TRBD1 call by TCRdb cannot be tested. The CDR3 has 14 amino acids. Germline-derived CDR1 and CDR2 are SGHTA and FQGNSA. The CDR3 sequence is CASSLGPTNEKLFF.

The chain recombines TRBV20-1 with TRBJ2-7; lacking DNA, the TRBD1 call made by TCRdb goes unchecked. Germline V gene sequence: CDR1 DFQATT, CDR2 SNEGSKA (reference sequence). The CDR3 sequence is 15 residues long. The CDR3 reads CSVGTGSFSSYEQYF.

The CDR3 loop is CASSPRGLAGSEQYF. V usage is TRBV6-2 or TRBV6-3 and J usage is TRBJ2-7; TCRdb lists TRBD2, though no DNA is available to test this call. The CDR3 totals 15 residues. CDR1 is MNHEY and CDR2 is SVGEGT in the germline V gene.

The genes are TRBV20-1 and TRBJ2-7; the D call of TRBD1 rests on TCRdb alone, since no DNA is present to check it. This CDR3 comprises 14 residues. Looked up from germline, CDR1 is DFQATT and CDR2 is SNEGSKA (reference sequence). The CDR3 region is CSASPHSRAYEQYF.

This chain links TRBV6-5 with TRBJ2-3. The V gene's germline CDR1 is MNHEY and CDR2 SVGAGI. The CDR3 runs to 15 residues. The CDR3 sequence: CASSYSIWNTDTQYF.

V and J are TRBV14 and TRBJ2-1; TCRdb picks TRBD2, but there is no DNA to check that call. The length of the CDR3 is 16 residues. Germline assignment: CDR1 SGHDN and CDR2 FVKESK. CDR3 protein: CASSQASAGAYREQFF.

The genes are TRBV5-1 and TRBJ1-5; TCRdb returns TRBD1, unconfirmable since there is no DNA. CDR1 is SGHRS, CDR2 YFSETQ, per germline. CDR3 size: 16 residues. CDR3 sequence reads: CASSLGTGFYNQPQHF.

The chain joins TRBV27 to TRBJ2-1; lacking DNA, the TRBD1 call made by TCRdb goes unchecked. The V gene's germline CDR1 is MNHEY and CDR2 SMNVEV (reference sequence). The CDR3 spans 16 residues. The CDR3 here is CASSLGGTTTYNEQFF.

The chain employs TRBV20-1 and TRBJ2-7; the D call of TRBD2 rests on TCRdb alone, since no DNA is present to check it. The CDR3 loop spans 13 amino acids. The V gene's germline CDR1 is DFQATT and CDR2 SNEGSKA (reference sequence). CDR3 in amino acids: CRTQGTGSYEQYF.

V and J are TRBV19 and TRBJ2-7; with no DNA, the TCRdb D assignment of TRBD1 cannot be verified. The CDR3 contains 14 residues. In germline, CDR1 is LNHDA, CDR2 SQIVND (reference sequence). The CDR3 loop reads CASSLGQGNIEQYF.

The CDR3 region is CASSLTLGPGAAFF. The J gene is TRBJ1-1, the V gene TRBV7-3; the TCRdb D gene call, TRBD1, has no DNA to confirm it. CDR3 length: 14 amino acids. Germline CDR1 is SGHTA and CDR2 is FQGTGA.

The V gene is TRBV6-5, the J gene TRBJ1-4; the TCRdb call, TRBD1, lacks DNA for checking. Germline loops: CDR1 MNHEY, CDR2 SVGAGI. The CDR3 is 13 amino acids. This CDR3 is CATSPWRGEKLFF.

The chain is built from TRBV6-5 and TRBJ2-3; TCRdb lists TRBD2, though no DNA is available to test this call. The CDR3 is 17 amino acids. The germline CDR1 and CDR2 sequences are MNHEY and SVGAGI. CDR3 loop: CASSYSTGTSATDTQYF.

The chain recombines TRBV5-1 with TRBJ2-6; there is no DNA to check the TCRdb D call of TRBD2. The germline V gene encodes CDR1 SGHRS and CDR2 YFSETQ. The CDR3 spans 16 residues. CDR3 amino acids: CASSLWAQSGANVLTF.

V and J are TRBV12-3 or TRBV12-4 and TRBJ1-5; TCRdb calls TRBD1, which cannot be checked without DNA. This CDR3 spans 14 amino acids. The CDR3 protein is CASVSRDNNQPQHF.

The V and J genes are TRBV5-1 and TRBJ2-1; no DNA is available, so the TRBD2 call from TCRdb remains unchecked. Germline V gives CDR1 SGHRS, CDR2 YFSETQ. The length of the CDR3 is 16 residues. The CDR3 here is CASSPLAGVSYNEQFF. Looking up the rest from reference TRBV5-1 and TRBJ2-1 gives the full variable domain: KAGVTQTPRYLIKTRGQQVTLSCSPISGHRSVSWYQQTPGQGLQFLFEYFSETQRNKGNFPGRFSGRQFSNSRSEMNVSTLELGDSALYLCASSPLAGVSYNEQFFGPGTRLTVL.

The genes are TRBV2 and TRBJ1-5. The CDR3 loop spans 15 amino acids. Germline CDR1 is SNHLY and CDR2 is FYNNEI. The CDR3 loop reads CASSEGDYSNQPQHF.

This chain uses TRBV6-2 or TRBV6-3 with TRBJ1-5; there is no DNA to check the TCRdb D call of TRBD1. CDR1 is MNHEY, CDR2 SVGEGT, per germline. This CDR3 region has 15 residues. The CDR3 loop is CASSLQGAHNQPQHF.

The gene calls are TRBV30 and TRBJ1-5; there is no DNA to check the TCRdb D call of TRBD1. CDR1 GTSNPN and CDR2 SVGIG come from the germline V gene (reference sequence). The CDR3 spans 15 residues. This CDR3 is CAWSGRVAYNQPQHF. Complete variable domain (other parts from reference TRBV30 and TRBJ1-5): SQTIHQWPATLVQPVGSPLSLECTVEGTSNPNLYWYRQAAGRGLQLLFYSVGIGQISSEVPQNLSASRPQDRQFILSSKKLLLSDSGFYLCAWSGRVAYNQPQHFGDGTRLSIL.

The chain combines TRBV5-6 with TRBJ1-3; the TCRdb D gene call, TRBD1, has no DNA to confirm it. In germline, CDR1 is SGHDT, CDR2 YYEEEE. The CDR3 loop spans 14 amino acids. The CDR3 sequence: CASSRTVSGNTIYF.

The chain uses TRBV7-6 and TRBJ1-1. Germline V gene sequence: CDR1 SGHVS, CDR2 FNYEAQ. The CDR3 loop spans 14 amino acids. CDR3: CASKILQPNTEAFF.

The V call is TRBV19, the J call TRBJ2-2; the D call of TRBD2 rests on TCRdb alone, since no DNA is present to check it. In germline, CDR1 is LNHDA, CDR2 SQIVND (reference sequence). There are 17 residues in the CDR3. CDR3 amino acids: CASRKAGRAANTGELFF.

This chain joins TRBV29-1 and TRBJ2-1; the TRBD2 assignment by TCRdb is unverifiable without DNA. Germline CDR1 SQVTM, CDR2 ANQGSEA. This CDR3 comprises 14 residues. The CDR3 loop is CSHPLAGMGNEQFF.

The rearrangement uses TRBV6-4 and TRBJ1-5; there is no DNA to check the TCRdb D call of TRBD1. This CDR3 has 15 amino acids. CDR1 and CDR2 (germline): MRHNA, SNTAGT. The CDR3 loop is CASSEGTEGNQPQHF.